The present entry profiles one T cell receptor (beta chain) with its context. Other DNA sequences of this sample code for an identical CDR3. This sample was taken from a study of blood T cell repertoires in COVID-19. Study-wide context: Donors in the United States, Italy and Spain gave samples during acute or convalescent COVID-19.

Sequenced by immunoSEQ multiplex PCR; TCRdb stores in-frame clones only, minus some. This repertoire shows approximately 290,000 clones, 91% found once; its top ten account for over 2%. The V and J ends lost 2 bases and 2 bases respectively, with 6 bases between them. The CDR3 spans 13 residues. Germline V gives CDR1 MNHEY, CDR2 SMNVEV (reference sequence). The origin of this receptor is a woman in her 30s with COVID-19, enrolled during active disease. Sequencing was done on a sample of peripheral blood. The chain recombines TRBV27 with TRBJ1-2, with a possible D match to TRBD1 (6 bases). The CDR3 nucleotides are TGTGCCAGCAGTTTACAGGGGAACTATGGCTACACCTTC. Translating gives CASSLQGNYGYTF.